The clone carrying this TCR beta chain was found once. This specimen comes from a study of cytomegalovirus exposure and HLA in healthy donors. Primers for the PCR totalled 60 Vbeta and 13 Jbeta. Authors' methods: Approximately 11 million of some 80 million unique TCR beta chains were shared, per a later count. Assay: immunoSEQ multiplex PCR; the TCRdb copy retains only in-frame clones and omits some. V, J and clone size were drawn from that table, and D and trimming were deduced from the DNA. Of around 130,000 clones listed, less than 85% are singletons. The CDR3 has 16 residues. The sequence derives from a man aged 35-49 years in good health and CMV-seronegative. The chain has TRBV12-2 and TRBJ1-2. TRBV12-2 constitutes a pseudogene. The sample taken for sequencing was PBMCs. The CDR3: CASRLGSAGWDYGYTF. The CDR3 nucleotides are TGTGCAAGTCGCTTGGGTTCGGCGGGGTGGGACTATGGCTACACCTTC.